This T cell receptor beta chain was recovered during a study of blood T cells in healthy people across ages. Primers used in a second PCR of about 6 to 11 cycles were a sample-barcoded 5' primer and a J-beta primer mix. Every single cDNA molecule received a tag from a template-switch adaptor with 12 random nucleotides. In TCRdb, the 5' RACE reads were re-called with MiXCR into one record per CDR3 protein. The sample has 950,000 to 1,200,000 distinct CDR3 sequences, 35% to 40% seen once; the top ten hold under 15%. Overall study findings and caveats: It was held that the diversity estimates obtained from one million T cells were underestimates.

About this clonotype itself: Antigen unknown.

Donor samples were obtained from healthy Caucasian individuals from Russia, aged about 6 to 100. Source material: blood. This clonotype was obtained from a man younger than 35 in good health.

The CDR3 loop is CASTSRGTPKETQYF. In nucleotides, the CDR3 is TGTGCCAGCACCTCGAGGGGGACACCTAAAGAGACCCAGTACTTC. The chain carries TRBV9 and TRBJ2-5, with TRBD1 as a possible D gene (6 bases). Germline V gene data show CDR1 as SGDLS and CDR2 as YYNGEE. There are 15 residues in the CDR3. The V gene lost 6 bases and the J gene lost 3 bases, with 18 bases spanning the gap.